The 17 T cell receptor beta chains listed next were all sequenced from one sample in a study of early T cells in non-severe SARS-CoV-2 infection. TCRdb processed the 5' RACE reads anew with MiXCR; each CDR3 protein has one entry. The sample has about 32,000 distinct CDR3 sequences, approximately 5.5% seen once. Sample: whole blood. The receptors shown here come from an adult who was a healthcare worker with PCR-confirmed SARS-CoV-2 infection or an uninfected control (not recorded which).

This clonotype was picked up many times. The chain is built from TRBV12-3 or TRBV12-4 and TRBJ2-3; 12 bases are a match to TRBD1. Trimming at V came to 10 bases and at J to 6 bases, leaving 8 bases not matched to a gene. This CDR3 is built from 14 residues. The CDR3 DNA follows: TGTGCCACGAAGGGACAGGGGGCATTGGATACGCAGTATTTT. It codes for CATKGQGALDTQYF.

Ten or more counts support this clonotype. The chain joins TRBV7-8 to TRBJ1-2; tentatively, D is TRBD1 (6 bases). The germline V and J ends were trimmed by 2 bases and 4 bases, with 8 bases remaining between them. Germline-derived CDR1 and CDR2 are SGHVS and FQNEAQ. CDR3 size: 13 residues. This chain's CDR3 is CASSLRTAYGYTF. In nucleotides, the CDR3 is TGTGCCAGCAGCTTACGGACAGCCTATGGCTACACCTTC.

This clonotype occurred many times. DNA for the CDR3: TGTGCCAGCAGAGAACAGGGGATGCAGGGCTACACCTTC. This codes for CASREQGMQGYTF. The rearrangement uses TRBV6-5 and TRBJ1-2; 7 nucleotides line up with TRBD1. CDR3 length: 13 amino acids. The ends lost 6 bases at V and 8 bases at J; junction bases unmatched: 9. The germline gives CDR1 MNHEY, CDR2 SVGAGI.

This clonotype was detected ten times or more. The chain is built from TRBV6-1 and TRBJ2-7; 9 bases map to TRBD1. CDR3 length: 15 residues. Trimming removed 2 bases from V and 7 bases from J; junction bases left unmatched: 9. Per germline, CDR1 MNHNS and CDR2 SASEGT. The CDR3 reads CASSEWGQGHGEQYF. CDR3 nucleotide sequence: TGTGCCAGCAGTGAATGGGGACAGGGCCATGGAGAGCAGTACTTC.

There are many counts of this clonotype. This chain uses TRBV6-4 with TRBJ2-6; possibly TRBD1 for D (6 bases). The germline gives CDR1 MRHNA, CDR2 SNTAGT. The length of the CDR3 is 15 residues. With 2 bases removed from V and 2 bases from J, the gap between germline ends came to 7 bases. The CDR3 region has the DNA TGTGCCAGCAGTGACGGGGGCACTGGGGCCAACGTCCTGACTTTC. Its protein is CASSDGGTGANVLTF.

This clonotype showed up many times. The V and J genes are TRBV7-8 and TRBJ2-3; 10 nucleotides align to TRBD2. Germline trimming cut 11 bases from V and 4 bases from J; bases unmatched to any gene: 6. CDR3 length: 13 residues. CDR1 SGHVS and CDR2 FQNEAQ come from the germline V gene. The CDR3 nucleotides read TGTGCCTCTAGCGGGAGTCGGGCAGATACGCAGTATTTT. This encodes CASSGSRADTQYF.

Many counts were recorded for this clonotype. The chain links TRBV9 to TRBJ2-3; 7 nucleotides match TRBD2. The V segment lost 3 bases and the J segment 8 bases; nucleotides outside the gene matches: 15. Germline assignment: CDR1 SGDLS and CDR2 YYNGEE. CDR3 length: 16 residues. CDR3 in amino acids: CASSASSGGLVRTQYF. The CDR3 bases are TGTGCCAGCAGCGCTTCTAGCGGAGGGTTGGTGCGTACGCAGTATTTT. Variable domain in full (rest from reference TRBV9 and TRBJ2-3): DSGVTQTPKHLITATGQRVTLRCSPRSGDLSVYWYQQSLDQGLQFLIQYYNGEERAKGNILERFSAQQFPDLHSELNLSSLELGDSALYFCASSASSGGLVRTQYFGPGTRLTVL.

This clonotype was counted between two and nine times. V usage is TRBV10-1 and J usage is TRBJ2-7; TRBD2 matches 11 bases. V gave up 6 bases and J gave up 3 bases; unmatched junction bases: 10. CDR3 length equals 16 residues. Germline V gene data show CDR1 as WNHNN and CDR2 as SYGVQD (reference sequence). This CDR3 is CASSGGPSGRNYEQYF. For the CDR3, the DNA is TGCGCCAGCAGCGGGGGCCCTAGCGGGAGGAACTACGAGCAGTACTTC.

The rearrangement uses TRBV9 and TRBJ1-6, with D possibly matching TRBD1 (5 bases). Trimming took off 5 bases at V and 7 bases at J, with 16 bases between the two ends. The CDR3 length is 15 residues. CDR1 is SGDLS, CDR2 YYNGEE, per germline. The CDR3, as DNA: TGTGCCAGCAGTCCTACGAGGGGTTACAATTCACCCCTCCACTTT. It specifies CASSPTRGYNSPLHF.

This clonotype was detected only a few times. CDR3 loop: CASSKRGYSRETQYF. The CDR3 nucleotides read TGTGCCAGTAGTAAGAGAGGTTATTCTAGAGAGACCCAGTACTTC. This chain uses TRBV19 with TRBJ2-5; no clear D gene. Germline CDR1 reads LNHDA; CDR2 reads SQIVND (reference sequence). The CDR3 has 15 residues. Deletions cut 4 bases from V and 4 bases from J, with 16 bases between.

This clonotype was detected ten times or more. V is TRBV2 and J is TRBJ1-2; D perhaps matches TRBD1 (6 bases). CDR3 length: 11 residues. The V and J ends lost 11 bases and 4 bases respectively, with 11 bases between them. CDR1 is SNHLY and CDR2 is FYNNEI in the germline V gene. CDR3 coding DNA: TGTGCCGGGTCGACAGGCTATGGCTACACCTTC. Protein: CAGSTGYGYTF.

Many counts were recorded for this clonotype. J is TRBJ2-7 and V is TRBV20-1, with 8 bases lining up with TRBD1. The CDR3 length is 18 residues. Losses at the gene ends were 3 bases for V and 2 bases for J; bases not matched to a gene: 18. Germline values: CDR1 DFQATT, CDR2 SNEGSKA (reference sequence). This CDR3 is CSARSPPRGPIHTYEQYF. CDR3 DNA sequence: TGCAGTGCTAGGAGCCCCCCCAGGGGGCCCATCCATACCTACGAGCAGTACTTC.

This clonotype was observed a few times. The rearrangement joins TRBV20-1 to TRBJ2-3; weak D call: TRBD2 (5 bases). CDR3 length equals 15 residues. Germline V lookup: CDR1 DFQATT, CDR2 SNEGSKA (reference sequence). V was shortened by 4 bases and J by 7 bases, with 21 bases between the two germline ends. DNA for the CDR3: TGCAGTGCTATCCTCCCCCTAGCCACAACGAATACGCAGTATTTT. Protein: CSAILPLATTNTQYF.

There are a few counts of this clonotype. The junction shows a germline mismatch at one end, possibly a read error. The J gene is TRBJ1-1, the V gene TRBV28; possibly TRBD1 for D (6 bases). This CDR3 has 14 residues. From germline, CDR1 is MDHEN and CDR2 SYDVKM. The CDR3 DNA reads as TGTGCCAGCACTTTAGGGCAGGGGTACACTGAAGCTTTCTTT. This codes for CASTLGQGYTEAFF.

This clonotype was recorded a few times. V usage is TRBV10-1 and J usage is TRBJ2-7, with 12 bases lining up with TRBD2. The CDR3 totals 17 residues. Trimming cost V 0 bases and J 2 bases; bases outside gene matches: 5. The germline V gene has CDR1 WNHNN and CDR2 SYGVQD (reference sequence). CDR3 nucleotides: TGCGCCAGCAGTGAGTCCCTCGCTAGCGGGAGGGCCTACGAGCAGTACTTC. This sequence encodes CASSESLASGRAYEQYF.

Only a few counts were recorded for this clonotype. The V gene is TRBV20-1, the J gene TRBJ1-5; 9 positions match TRBD1. With 2 bases clipped from V and 6 bases from J, the junction kept 8 bases outside the gene matches. This CDR3 region has 15 residues. CDR1 and CDR2 (germline): DFQATT, SNEGSKA (reference sequence). CDR3 region: CSARLKGQGPQPQHF. In DNA form, the CDR3 reads TGCAGTGCTAGATTAAAGGGACAGGGACCTCAGCCCCAGCATTTT.

In its sample, this clonotype was seen many times. This sequence joins TRBV27 and TRBJ2-7; TRBD2 agrees at 11 bases. V was pared by 4 bases and J by 6 bases, with 11 bases of the junction left unmatched. The germline CDR1 and CDR2 sequences are MNHEY and SMNVEV (reference sequence). CDR3 length: 16 amino acids. The CDR3 nucleotides read TGTGCCAGCAGTTCCAACGTACTAGCGGGAGTCGGCGAGCAGTACTTC. It yields the protein CASSSNVLAGVGEQYF.